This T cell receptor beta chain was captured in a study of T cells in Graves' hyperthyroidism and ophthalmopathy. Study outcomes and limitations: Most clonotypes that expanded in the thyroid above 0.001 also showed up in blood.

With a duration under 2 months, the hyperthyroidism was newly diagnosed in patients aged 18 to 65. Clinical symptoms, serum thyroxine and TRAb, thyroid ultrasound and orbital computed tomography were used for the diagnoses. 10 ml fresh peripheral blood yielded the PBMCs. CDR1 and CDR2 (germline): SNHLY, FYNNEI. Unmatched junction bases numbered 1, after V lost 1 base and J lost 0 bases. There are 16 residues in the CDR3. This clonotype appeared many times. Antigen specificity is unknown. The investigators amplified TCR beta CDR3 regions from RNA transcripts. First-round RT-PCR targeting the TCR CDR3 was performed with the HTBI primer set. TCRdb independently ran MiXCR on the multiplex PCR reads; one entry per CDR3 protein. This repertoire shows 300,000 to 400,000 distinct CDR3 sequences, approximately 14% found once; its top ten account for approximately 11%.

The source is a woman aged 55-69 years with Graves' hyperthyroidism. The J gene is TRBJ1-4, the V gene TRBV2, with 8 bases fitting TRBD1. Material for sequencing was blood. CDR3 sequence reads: CASSEVQGATNEKLFF. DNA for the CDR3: TGTGCCAGCAGTGAAGTACAGGGGGCAACTAATGAAAAACTGTTTTTT.